The rows below give T cell receptor beta chains drawn from one sample of a study of blood T cells in healthy people across ages. TCRdb processed the 5' RACE reads anew with MiXCR; each CDR3 protein has one entry. The sample carries about 730,000 distinct CDR3 sequences, around 46% recorded once. The material sequenced was blood. These receptors all come from an older woman in good health. Both conserved end residues are part of each CDR3. The D gene is left open where the match is weak. For some rows the clone size is stated as once, few or many, or as a class when expanded; others skip it.

.,.,TRBV12-3/TRBV12-4,TRBJ2-2,TGTGCCAGCTGTATCCTGAACACCGGGGAGCTGTTTTTT,CASCILNTGELFF
.,.,TRBV10-3,TRBJ2-3,TGTGCCATCAGTTCTGCAGGGATCGAGTCAGATACGCAGTATTTT,CAISSAGIESDTQYF
once,TRBD1,TRBV7-3,TRBJ2-7,TGTGCCAGCAGCTCTCAGGGGGCGATAGACGAGCAGTACTTC,CASSSQGAIDEQYF
.,TRBD1,TRBV4-2,TRBJ2-3,TGTGCCAGCAGCCGACGGGGACAGCGGAGCCTCACAGATACGCAGTATTTT,CASSRRGQRSLTDTQYF
few,TRBD2,TRBV18,TRBJ2-1,TGTGCCAGCTCACCACCGGGGCGGGGGGCCATCTACAATGAGCAGTTCTTC,CASSPPGRGAIYNEQFF
.,TRBD1,TRBV7-2,TRBJ2-7,TGTGCCAGCAACTTAATGGGACAGTCATACGAGCAGTACTTC,CASNLMGQSYEQYF
few,.,TRBV7-9,TRBJ1-2,TGTGCCAGCAGCTTAGAGTCCGACGGGTATGGCTACACCTTC,CASSLESDGYGYTF
.,TRBD1,TRBV20-1,TRBJ1-1,TGCAGTGCTAAGGGACAGCGCTGGGCTTTCTTT,CSAKGQRWAFF
.,.,TRBV12-3/TRBV12-4,TRBJ2-1,TGTGCCAGCAGTCCCATGTCCGGGAACAATGAGCAGTTCTTC,CASSPMSGNNEQFF
few,TRBD2,TRBV4-3,TRBJ2-1,TGCGCCAGCAGCCAAGCCTTAGCGGGAGGGCCCAGGAATGAGCAGTTCTTC,CASSQALAGGPRNEQFF
few,TRBD1,TRBV6-6,TRBJ2-7,TGTGCCAGCAGTTACCGGGGACAGGGTGTGGACGAGCAGTACTTC,CASSYRGQGVDEQYF
.,TRBD1,TRBV5-1,TRBJ2-7,TGCGCCAGCAGCTTGGGTGGGACAGGGGGCTTCTACGAGCAGTACTTC,CASSLGGTGGFYEQYF
.,.,TRBV15,TRBJ2-2,TGTGCCACCAGCAGAGATGGGGAGCGGAACACCGGGGAGCTGTTTTTT,CATSRDGERNTGELFF
.,TRBD1,TRBV20-1,TRBJ1-1,TGCGGGGAGCACAGGGGGAACACTGAAGCTTTCTTT,CGEHRGNTEAFF
few,TRBD2,TRBV20-1,TRBJ2-7,TGCAGTGCTAGAGATCTTAGCGGGAAGCACGAGCAGTACTTC,CSARDLSGKHEQYF
few,.,TRBV9,TRBJ1-1,TGTGCCAGCAGCCCACGGACAGTAGGGGCTGAAGCTTTCTTT,CASSPRTVGAEAFF
many,.,TRBV7-2,TRBJ2-3,TGTGCCAGCAGCTTATTCACAGATACGCAGTATTTT,CASSLFTDTQYF
few,.,TRBV20-1,TRBJ1-3,TGCAGTGCTAAGCCGGGACCGCTCTCTGGAAACACCATATATTTT,CSAKPGPLSGNTIYF